This T cell receptor beta chain was retrieved from a study of T cells in Graves' hyperthyroidism and ophthalmopathy. Amplified TCR beta CDR3 regions derived from RNA transcripts. Initially, a first-round RT-PCR of the TCR CDR3 employed the HTBI primer set. A single record per CDR3 protein comes from TCRdb applying MiXCR to the multiplex PCR reads. The data hold 450,000 to 650,000 distinct CDR3 sequences, with 17% observed a single time. CDR1 SNHLY and CDR2 FYNNEI come from the germline V gene. This CDR3 has 14 residues. V was pared by 3 bases and J by 6 bases, with 13 bases between. Many counts were recorded for this clonotype.

The receptor was isolated from a woman under 30 with Graves' ophthalmopathy. The specimen was blood. The chain carries TRBV2 and TRBJ2-3; D call uncertain. The CDR3 DNA reads TGTGCCAGCAGTGATGGTCTAGGAGTGGATACGCAGTATTTT. Its translation is CASSDGLGVDTQYF.